This T cell receptor (beta chain) originates from a study of cytomegalovirus exposure and HLA in healthy donors. Study conclusions and caveats: The authors later found TCR association rates varying by HLA locus, with DRB1 most and HLA-C fewest. Some V segments, including TRBV6-2 and TRBV6-3, were excluded as indistinguishable.

About this clone: Its target is not known.

13 Jbeta primers and 60 Vbeta primers were used for the PCR. Assay used: immunoSEQ multiplex PCR; TCRdb lists only in-frame clones, some missing. Altogether some 150,000 clones are present, roughly four fifths being singletons, with the ten largest covering around 4%. Germline assignment: CDR1 SEHNR and CDR2 FQNEAQ (reference sequence). The V end lost 1 base, the J end lost 4 bases, and 7 bases lay between the germline ends. The CDR3 spans 13 residues. This clonotype originated in a man in his forties in good health and CMV-seronegative. The rearrangement uses TRBV7-9 and TRBJ1-2; tentative D call: TRBD1 (6 bases). The sequenced sample was PBMCs. The CDR3 sequence is CASSLGQVYGYTF. CDR3 DNA: TGTGCCAGCAGCTTAGGACAGGTCTATGGCTACACCTTC. The complete variable domain, with remaining parts taken from reference TRBV7-9 and TRBJ1-2, reads DTGVSQNPRHKITKRGQNVTFRCDPISEHNRLYWYRQTLGQGPEFLTYFQNEAQLEKSRLLSDRFSAERPKGSFSTLEIQRTEQGDSAMYLCASSLGQVYGYTFGSGTRLTVV.